One and the same sample provided the 7 T cell receptor beta chains below, sequenced in a study of blood T cell repertoires in COVID-19. Method: immunoSEQ multiplex PCR; TCRdb's copy keeps in-frame clones and lacks some. The sample holds tens of thousands of clones, 85% to 90% seen once. Sequenced sample: peripheral blood. The receptors stem from a man aged 50 or older with active COVID-19.

This chain links TRBV5-1 with TRBJ2-2; D may be TRBD2 (6 bases). CDR1 and CDR2 (germline): SGHRS, YFSETQ. Trimming cost V 0 bases and J 7 bases, with 13 bases left between them. The CDR3 is made up of 15 amino acids. CDR3 amino acids: CASSLAEGEVGELFF. CDR3 bases: TGCGCCAGCAGCTTGGCCGAAGGGGAGGTCGGGGAGCTGTTTTTT.

This chain links TRBV2 with TRBJ2-2; 7 bases are shared with TRBD1. The CDR3 is 14 residues long. Per germline, CDR1 SNHLY and CDR2 FYNNEI. The V segment lost 6 bases and the J segment 6 bases; nucleotides outside the gene matches: 7. The CDR3 is CASRDRDGAGELFF. The CDR3 DNA sequence: TGTGCCAGCAGAGACAGGGACGGGGCCGGGGAGCTGTTTTTT.

The V gene is TRBV5-1, the J gene TRBJ2-5; TRBD1 might be the D (6 bases). Germline V gene lookup returns CDR1 SGHRS and CDR2 YFSETQ. The CDR3 has 17 amino acids. The germline V and J ends were trimmed by 2 bases and 3 bases, with 20 bases remaining between them. The CDR3 spells CASSLGNRRGDKETQYF. The CDR3 DNA is TGCGCCAGCAGCTTAGGCAACCGTAGAGGGGACAAAGAGACCCAGTACTTC.

On this clone itself: Mismatch with germline at one junction end may stem from a read error. The genes are TRBV7-7 and TRBJ2-3; D might be TRBD2 (6 bases). This CDR3 has 13 residues. CDR1 is SSHAT and CDR2 is FNYEAQ in the germline V gene (reference sequence). The CDR3 region is CASSPPGAYTQYF. The CDR3, as DNA: TGTGCTAGCAGCCCCCCGGGAGCATATACGCAGTATTTT. The variable domain in full, with the rest retrieved from reference TRBV7-7 and TRBJ2-3, is GAGVSQSPRYKVTKRGQDVTLRCDPISSHATLYWYQQALGQGPEFLTYFNYEAQPDKSGLPSDRFSAERPEGSISTLTIQRTEQRDSAMYRCASSPPGAYTQYFGPGTRLTVL.

The chain combines TRBV18 with TRBJ2-3, with D possibly TRBD2 on 5 matching bases. The CDR3 has 11 residues. Trimming stripped 4 bases from V and 11 bases from J, with 10 bases between. CDR1 and CDR2 from the germline V gene are KGHSH and LQKENI. This chain's CDR3 is CASSLPREQYF. The DNA for the CDR3 is TGTGCCAGCTCACTACCCCGGGAGCAGTATTTT.

The V call is TRBV6-4, the J call TRBJ1-6; 10 nucleotides align to TRBD1. The CDR3 runs to 16 residues. Losses at the gene ends were 0 bases for V and 7 bases for J; bases not matched to a gene: 3. Germline V gene data show CDR1 as MRHNA and CDR2 as SNTAGT. The CDR3 spells CASSDSGQGRNSPLHF. In DNA form, the CDR3 reads TGTGCCAGCAGTGACTCGGGACAGGGGAGAAATTCACCCCTCCACTTT.

The chain recombines TRBV3-1 (or the pseudogene TRBV3-2) with TRBJ2-7; no definite D call. There are 15 residues in the CDR3. CDR1 is LGHDT, CDR2 YNNKEL, per germline (reference sequence). The V end was cut by 1 base, the J end by 2 bases, with 12 bases between. CDR3 in amino acids: CASSQGVASTYEQYF. CDR3 bases: TGTGCCAGCAGCCAAGGGGTAGCTTCCACCTACGAGCAGTACTTC.